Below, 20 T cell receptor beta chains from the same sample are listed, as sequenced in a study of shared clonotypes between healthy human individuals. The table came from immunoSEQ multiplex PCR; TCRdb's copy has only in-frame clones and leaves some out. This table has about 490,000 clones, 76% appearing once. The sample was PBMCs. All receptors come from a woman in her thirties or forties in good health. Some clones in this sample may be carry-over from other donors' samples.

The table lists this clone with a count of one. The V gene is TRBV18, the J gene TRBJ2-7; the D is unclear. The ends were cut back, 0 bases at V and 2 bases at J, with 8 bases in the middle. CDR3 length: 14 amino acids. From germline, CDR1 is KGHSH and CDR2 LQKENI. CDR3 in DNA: TGTGCCAGCTCACCACCGGGCCTGACCTACGAGCAGTACTTC. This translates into CASSPPGLTYEQYF.

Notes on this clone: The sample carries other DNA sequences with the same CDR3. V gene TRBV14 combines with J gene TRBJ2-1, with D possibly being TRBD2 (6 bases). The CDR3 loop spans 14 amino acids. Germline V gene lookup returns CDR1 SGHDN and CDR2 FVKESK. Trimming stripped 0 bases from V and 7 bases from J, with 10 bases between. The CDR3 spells CASSQDRGWNEQFF. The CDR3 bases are TGTGCCAGCAGCCAAGATCGGGGGTGGAATGAGCAGTTCTTC.

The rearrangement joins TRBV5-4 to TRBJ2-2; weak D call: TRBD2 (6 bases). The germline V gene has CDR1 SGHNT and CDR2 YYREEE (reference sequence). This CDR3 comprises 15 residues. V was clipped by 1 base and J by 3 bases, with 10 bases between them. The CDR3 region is CASSLSWGDTGELFF. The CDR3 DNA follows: TGTGCCAGCAGCTTGAGTTGGGGGGACACCGGGGAGCTGTTTTTT. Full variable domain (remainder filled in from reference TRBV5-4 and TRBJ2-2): ETGVTQSPTHLIKTRGQQVTLRCSSQSGHNTVSWYQQALGQGPQFIFQYYREEENGRGNFPPRFSGLQFPNYSSELNVNALELDDSALYLCASSLSWGDTGELFFGEGSRLTVL.

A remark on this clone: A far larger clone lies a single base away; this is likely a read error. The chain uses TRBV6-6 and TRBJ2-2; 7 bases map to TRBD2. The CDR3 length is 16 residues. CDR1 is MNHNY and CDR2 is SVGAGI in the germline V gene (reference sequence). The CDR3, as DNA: TGTACCAGCAGTTATAGGACTAGAATGAACACCGGGGAGCTGTTTTTT. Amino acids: CTSSYRTRMNTGELFF.

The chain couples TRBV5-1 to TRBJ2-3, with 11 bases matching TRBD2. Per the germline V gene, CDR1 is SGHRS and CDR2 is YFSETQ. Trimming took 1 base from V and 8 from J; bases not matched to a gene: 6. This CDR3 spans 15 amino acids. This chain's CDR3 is CASSLLTSGTSTQYF. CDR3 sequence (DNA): TGCGCCAGCAGCTTGTTGACTAGCGGGACCTCTACGCAGTATTTT. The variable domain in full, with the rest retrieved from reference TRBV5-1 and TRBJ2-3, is KAGVTQTPRYLIKTRGQQVTLSCSPISGHRSVSWYQQTPGQGLQFLFEYFSETQRNKGNFPGRFSGRQFSNSRSEMNVSTLELGDSALYLCASSLLTSGTSTQYFGPGTRLTVL.

CDR3 nucleotides: TGTGCCAGCAGTGAAGTTTGGACAGGGTTCGGCTACGAGCAGTACTTC. Translated: CASSEVWTGFGYEQYF. The chain recombines TRBV2 with TRBJ2-7, with TRBD1 matching over 8 bases. The J segment lost 3 bases and the V segment lost 1 base, leaving 8 bases of the junction unmatched. There are 16 residues in the CDR3. Germline loops: CDR1 SNHLY, CDR2 FYNNEI.

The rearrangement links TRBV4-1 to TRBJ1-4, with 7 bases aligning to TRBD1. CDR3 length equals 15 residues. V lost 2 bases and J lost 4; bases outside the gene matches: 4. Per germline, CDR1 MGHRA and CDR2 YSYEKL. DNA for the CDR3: TGCGCCAGCAGCCAACCTGACAGGGATAATGAAAAACTGTTTTTT. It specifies CASSQPDRDNEKLFF.

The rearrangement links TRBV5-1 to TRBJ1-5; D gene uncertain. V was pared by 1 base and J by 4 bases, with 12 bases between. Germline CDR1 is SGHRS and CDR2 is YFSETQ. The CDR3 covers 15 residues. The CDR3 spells CASSLYGSVNQPQHF. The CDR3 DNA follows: TGCGCCAGCAGCTTGTACGGATCAGTAAATCAGCCCCAGCATTTT.

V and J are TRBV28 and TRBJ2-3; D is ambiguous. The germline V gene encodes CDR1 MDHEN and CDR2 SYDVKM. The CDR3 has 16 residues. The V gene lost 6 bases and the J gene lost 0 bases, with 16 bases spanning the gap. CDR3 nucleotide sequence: TGTGCCAGCAGCCCCACTTTCGGGCGAAGCACAGATACGCAGTATTTT. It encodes CASSPTFGRSTDTQYF.

The CDR3 region has the DNA TGTGCCAGCAGCCCCACGGGACAGGGGAGCACTGAAGCTTTCTTT. Translation gives CASSPTGQGSTEAFF. V usage is TRBV5-6 and J usage is TRBJ1-1; 10 bases fit TRBD1. Trimming cost V 4 bases and J 4 bases; bases outside gene matches: 7. The CDR3 totals 15 residues. The germline V gene encodes CDR1 SGHDT and CDR2 YYEEEE.

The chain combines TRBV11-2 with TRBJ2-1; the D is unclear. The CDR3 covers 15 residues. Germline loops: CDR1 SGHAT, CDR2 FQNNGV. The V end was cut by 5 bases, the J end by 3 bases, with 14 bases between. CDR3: CASSPRAESYNEQFF. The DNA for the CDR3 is TGTGCCAGCAGCCCACGGGCGGAGAGCTACAATGAGCAGTTCTTC.

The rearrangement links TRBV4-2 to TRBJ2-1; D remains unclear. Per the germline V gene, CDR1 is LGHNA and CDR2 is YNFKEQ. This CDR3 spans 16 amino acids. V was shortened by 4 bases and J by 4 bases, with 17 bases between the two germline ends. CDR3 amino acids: CASSPLTGLTYNEQFF. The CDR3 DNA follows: TGTGCCAGCAGCCCATTGACTGGCCTCACATACAATGAGCAGTTCTTC.

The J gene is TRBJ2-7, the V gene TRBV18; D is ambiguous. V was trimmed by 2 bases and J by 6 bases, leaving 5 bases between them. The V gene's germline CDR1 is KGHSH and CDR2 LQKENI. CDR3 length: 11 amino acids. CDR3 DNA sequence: TGTGCCAGCTCACCAGGGATCGAGCAGTACTTC. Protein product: CASSPGIEQYF.

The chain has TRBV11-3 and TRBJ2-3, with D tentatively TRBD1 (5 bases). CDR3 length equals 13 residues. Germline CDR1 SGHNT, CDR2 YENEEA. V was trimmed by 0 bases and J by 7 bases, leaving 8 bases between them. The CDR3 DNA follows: TGTGCCAGCAGCTTAGATCGACAGTATACGCAGTATTTT. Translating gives CASSLDRQYTQYF.

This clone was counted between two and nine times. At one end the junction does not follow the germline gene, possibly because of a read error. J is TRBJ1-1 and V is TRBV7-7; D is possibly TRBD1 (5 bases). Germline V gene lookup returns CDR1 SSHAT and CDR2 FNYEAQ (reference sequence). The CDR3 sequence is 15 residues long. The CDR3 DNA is TGTGCTAGCAACGATCGACAGCCCAGTAACACTGAAGCTTTCTTT. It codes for CASNDRQPSNTEAFF.

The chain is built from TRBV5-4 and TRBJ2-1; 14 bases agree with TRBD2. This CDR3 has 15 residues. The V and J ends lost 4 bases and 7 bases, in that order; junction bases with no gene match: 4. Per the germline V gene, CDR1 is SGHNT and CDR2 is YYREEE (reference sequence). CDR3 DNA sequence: TGTGCCAGCAGCCAGGGGACTAGCGGGAGAAATGAGCAGTTCTTC. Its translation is CASSQGTSGRNEQFF.

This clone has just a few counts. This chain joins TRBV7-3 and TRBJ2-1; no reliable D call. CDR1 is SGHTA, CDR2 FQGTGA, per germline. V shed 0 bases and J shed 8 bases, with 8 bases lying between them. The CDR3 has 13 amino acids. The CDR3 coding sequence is TGTGCCAGCAGCTTAACGTGGGATGATGAGCAGTTCTTC. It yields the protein CASSLTWDDEQFF.

The CDR3 protein is CASSGSRDRGGYTF. DNA of the CDR3: TGTGCCAGCAGTGGGTCCCGGGACAGGGGTGGCTACACCTTC. The V and J genes are TRBV6-1 and TRBJ1-2; 10 bases are shared with TRBD1. Per the germline V gene, CDR1 is MNHNS and CDR2 is SASEGT. Trimming took 4 bases from V and 7 from J; bases not matched to a gene: 6. The CDR3 has 14 residues.

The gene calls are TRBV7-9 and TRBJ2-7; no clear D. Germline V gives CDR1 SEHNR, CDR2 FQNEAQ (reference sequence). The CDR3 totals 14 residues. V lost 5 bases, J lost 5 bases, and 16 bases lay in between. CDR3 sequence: CASSLDGVLDEQYF. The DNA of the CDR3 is TGTGCCAGCAGCCTAGATGGGGTACTTGACGAGCAGTACTTC.

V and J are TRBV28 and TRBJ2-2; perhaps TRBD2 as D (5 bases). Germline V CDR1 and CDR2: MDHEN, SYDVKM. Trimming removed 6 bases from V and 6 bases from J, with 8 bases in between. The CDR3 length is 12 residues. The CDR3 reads CASRGVAGELFF. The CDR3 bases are TGTGCCAGCAGGGGAGTCGCCGGGGAGCTGTTTTTT.